Below, 25 T cell receptor beta chains from the same sample are listed, as sequenced in a study of CD4 T cells in relation to SARS-CoV-2 and coronaviruses. Assay: immunoSEQ multiplex PCR; the TCRdb copy retains only in-frame clones and omits some. Among under 65,000 clones listed, roughly 85% were seen once. Unexposed donor CD4+ T cells date from about 2011-2018, before the COVID-19 pandemic. Sequenced material: memory CD4+ T cells from PBMCs. The receptors were gathered from a human donor in good health.

This clone has a single count. The V call is TRBV3-1 (or the pseudogene TRBV3-2), the J call TRBJ1-4; a possible D gene is TRBD1 (5 bases). The CDR3 runs to 16 residues. The V end was cut by 0 bases, the J end by 4 bases, with 12 bases between. From germline, CDR1 is LGHDT and CDR2 YNNKEL (reference sequence). The CDR3 DNA sequence: TGTGCCAGCAGCCAAGAAGGGGCGGGGATTAATGAAAAACTGTTTTTT. It translates to CASSQEGAGINEKLFF.

Concerning this clone: One end of the junction does not line up with germline, which may come from a read error. V and J are TRBV28 and TRBJ1-6; 7 bases agree with TRBD1. There are 11 residues in the CDR3. CDR1 and CDR2 (germline): MDHEN, SYDVKM. CDR3 DNA: TGTGCCAGCAGTTCAGGACAGGATGGTAGCTTT. Translation: CASSSGQDGSF. The whole variable domain, filled in from reference TRBV28 and TRBJ1-6, reads DVKVTQSSRYLVKRTGEKVFLECVQDMDHENMFWYRQDPGLGLRLIYFSYDVKMKEKGDIPEGYSVSREKKERFSLILESASTNQTSMYLCASSSGQDGSFGNGTRLTVT.

The genes are TRBV4-1 and TRBJ2-2; 10 bases are a match to TRBD1. In germline, CDR1 is MGHRA, CDR2 YSYEKL. J was trimmed by 5 bases and V by 0 bases; bases with no gene match: 3. The CDR3 runs to 16 residues. CDR3 sequence reads: CASSQDGQGETGELFF. CDR3 DNA: TGCGCCAGCAGCCAAGATGGACAGGGGGAGACCGGGGAGCTGTTTTTT.

This clone was seen only a few times. The chain recombines TRBV30 with TRBJ1-2; D gene uncertain. The CDR3 has 17 residues. Germline loops: CDR1 GTSNPN, CDR2 SVGIG (reference sequence). The V end lost 1 base, the J end lost 0 bases, and 18 bases lay between the germline ends. CDR3 loop: CAWSGAVGSRANYGYTF. The CDR3 region has the DNA TGTGCCTGGAGTGGGGCGGTAGGGTCGCGAGCTAACTATGGCTACACCTTC.

This chain links TRBV25-1 with TRBJ1-4, with 7 bases that match TRBD1. The CDR3 has 16 amino acids. In germline, CDR1 is MGHDK, CDR2 SYGVNS. V shed 3 bases, J shed 2 bases, and the junction held 6 bases outside the gene matches. In nucleotides, the CDR3 is TGTGCCAGCAGTGAGCCTCTGACAGGGACTAATGAAAAACTGTTTTTT. It specifies CASSEPLTGTNEKLFF.

The table lists this clone with a count of one. The V call is TRBV2, the J call TRBJ2-2; D may be TRBD1 or TRBD2 (5 bases each). Germline V CDR1 and CDR2: SNHLY, FYNNEI. The CDR3 has 13 residues. V lost 4 bases and J 7 bases, leaving 10 bases between the germline ends. The CDR3 loop is CASSGDRGGELFF. The CDR3 DNA reads TGTGCCAGCAGTGGGGACCGGGGCGGGGAGCTGTTTTTT.

The chain couples TRBV28 to TRBJ1-4; 9 bases are a match to TRBD1. The V gene end was trimmed by 4 bases and the J gene end by 10 bases; junction bases not matched to a gene: 10. The CDR3 loop spans 15 amino acids. CDR1 is MDHEN, CDR2 SYDVKM, per germline. The CDR3 DNA follows: TGTGCCAGCAGTTCCTCCGGGACAGGGTTTGGAAAACTGTTTTTT. Its translation: CASSSSGTGFGKLFF.

This sequence joins TRBV12-5 and TRBJ2-1, with 9 positions matching TRBD2. CDR3 length: 17 amino acids. Looked up from germline, CDR1 is LGHNT and CDR2 is FRNRAP. The V and J ends lost 2 bases and 3 bases, in that order; junction bases with no gene match: 8. CDR3 region: CASGLSLAGAGYNEQFF. In DNA, the CDR3 is TGTGCTAGTGGTTTGTCCTTAGCGGGAGCGGGCTACAATGAGCAGTTCTTC.

The chain is built from TRBV11-2 and TRBJ2-2; TRBD1 agrees at 7 bases. Per germline, CDR1 SGHAT and CDR2 FQNNGV. CDR3 length equals 17 residues. The V segment lost 1 base and the J segment 1 base; nucleotides outside the gene matches: 6. The CDR3 loop is CASSLGDRVVNTGELFF. Written as DNA, the CDR3 is TGTGCCAGCAGCTTAGGTGACAGGGTGGTGAACACCGGGGAGCTGTTTTTT.

V is TRBV10-1 and J is TRBJ2-3; possible D gene TRBD2, 5 bases. V lost 2 bases to trimming and J lost 4 bases, with 13 bases between them. Germline V CDR1 and CDR2: WNHNN, SYGVQD (reference sequence). The CDR3 spans 15 residues. The CDR3 sequence is CASSERTGYADTQYF. In DNA form, the CDR3 reads TGCGCCAGCAGTGAGAGAACGGGATACGCAGATACGCAGTATTTT.

This chain joins TRBV6-1 and TRBJ1-4, with D unclear. Per germline, CDR1 MNHNS and CDR2 SASEGT. The CDR3 length is 16 residues. V shed 2 bases and J shed 8 bases, with 18 bases lying between them. CDR3 bases: TGTGCCAGCAGTGAAAGCTGGGCAGGCGCCCTCGAAAAACTGTTTTTT. As protein: CASSESWAGALEKLFF.

The chain uses TRBV2 and TRBJ1-2, with 7 bases fitting TRBD1. Germline CDR1 reads SNHLY; CDR2 reads FYNNEI. The length of the CDR3 is 14 residues. J lost 5 bases, V lost 0 bases, and 3 bases had no gene match. Here the CDR3 reads CASSEAKTGYGYTF. Written as DNA, the CDR3 is TGTGCCAGCAGTGAAGCTAAGACAGGGTATGGCTACACCTTC.

This clone appeared a few times. The chain joins TRBV19 to TRBJ2-7; 7 positions match TRBD2. The CDR3 loop spans 15 amino acids. In germline, CDR1 is LNHDA, CDR2 SQIVND (reference sequence). The V and J ends lost 6 bases and 2 bases, in that order; junction bases with no gene match: 10. The CDR3: CASSPREAGPYEQYF. The CDR3 bases are TGTGCCAGTAGCCCTCGGGAGGCAGGCCCCTACGAGCAGTACTTC.

The chain combines TRBV15 with TRBJ2-1; TRBD1 aligns across 9 bases. V was pared by 5 bases and J by 2 bases, with 4 bases of the junction left unmatched. This CDR3 spans 15 amino acids. Germline V CDR1 and CDR2: LNHNV, YYDKDF (reference sequence). The CDR3 spells CATSERTGAYNEQFF. The CDR3 DNA is TGTGCCACCAGCGAAAGGACAGGGGCCTACAATGAGCAGTTCTTC.

The V gene is TRBV11-2, the J gene TRBJ1-6; no reliable D call. CDR1 and CDR2 (germline): SGHAT, FQNNGV. V was shortened by 2 bases and J by 16 bases, with 9 bases between the two germline ends. The CDR3 is 11 amino acids. In nucleotides, the CDR3 is TGTGCCAGCAGCTTATTTGGGGTACTCCACTTT. Amino acid sequence: CASSLFGVLHF.

The gene calls are TRBV23-1 and TRBJ2-5; possible D gene TRBD1, 6 bases. TRBV23-1 is marked as an open reading frame, function uncertain. V shed 6 bases and J shed 2 bases, with 19 bases lying between them. CDR3 size: 16 residues. The DNA of the CDR3 is TGCGCCAGCAGACTACCGAGCAGGGGCTATCAAGAGACCCAGTACTTC. Its translation is CASRLPSRGYQETQYF.

In this sample, this clone turned up a few times. This chain joins TRBV4-1 and TRBJ2-7; 7 positions match TRBD2. The CDR3 totals 15 residues. Germline-derived CDR1 and CDR2 are MGHRA and YSYEKL. The V and J ends lost 3 bases and 4 bases, in that order; junction bases with no gene match: 9. CDR3 sequence (DNA): TGCGCCAGCAGCCAGCAGCGGGGCGAAGGATACGAGCAGTACTTC. Translated, it gives CASSQQRGEGYEQYF.

This clone was counted a single time. J is TRBJ1-1 and V is TRBV15; perhaps TRBD1 as D (5 bases). The CDR3 is made up of 17 amino acids. The V gene lost 0 bases and the J gene lost 2 bases, with 16 bases spanning the gap. Germline values: CDR1 LNHNV, CDR2 YYDKDF (reference sequence). The CDR3 region is CATSRDWVGQGNTEAFF. The DNA for the CDR3 is TGTGCCACCAGCAGAGATTGGGTAGGGCAGGGAAACACTGAAGCTTTCTTT.

This chain links TRBV18 with TRBJ1-5; 7 nucleotides match TRBD1. This CDR3 has 17 amino acids. Germline CDR1 reads KGHSH; CDR2 reads LQKENI. V was pared by 2 bases and J by 7 bases, with 14 bases of the junction left unmatched. The CDR3: CASSPTEGTAGRQPQHF. CDR3 sequence (DNA): TGTGCCAGCTCACCAACAGAAGGGACAGCGGGGCGGCAGCCCCAGCATTTT.

This clone showed up just once. V and J are TRBV29-1 and TRBJ2-5, with 7 nucleotides matching TRBD2. The CDR3 is 14 residues long. The V and J ends lost 3 bases and 5 bases, in that order; junction bases with no gene match: 9. CDR1 is SQVTM and CDR2 is ANQGSEA in the germline V gene. The CDR3 sequence: CSVDSKRGLETQYF. For the CDR3, the DNA is TGCAGCGTTGACTCTAAGCGGGGCTTGGAGACCCAGTACTTC.

This clone occurred a few times. The chain has TRBV10-1 and TRBJ2-7; 9 bases are a match to TRBD2. The CDR3 loop spans 11 amino acids. V shed 10 bases, J shed 4 bases, and the junction held 2 bases outside the gene matches. CDR1 WNHNN and CDR2 SYGVQD come from the germline V gene (reference sequence). The CDR3 protein is CAIAGEYEQYF. The CDR3 region has the DNA TGCGCCATAGCGGGAGAGTACGAGCAGTACTTC.

This chain uses TRBV18 with TRBJ2-2, with a tentative D call TRBD1 (6 bases). There are 13 residues in the CDR3. The V gene's germline CDR1 is KGHSH and CDR2 LQKENI. The ends were cut back, 6 bases at V and 4 bases at J, with 9 bases in the middle. Here the CDR3 reads CASSAQGTGELFF. The CDR3 DNA reads as TGTGCCAGCTCGGCACAGGGCACCGGGGAGCTGTTTTTT.

This clone was seen only once. The J gene is TRBJ2-3, the V gene TRBV7-2; TRBD1 matches at 7 bases. Germline values: CDR1 SGHTA, CDR2 FQGNSA. The CDR3 spans 14 residues. The V gene end was trimmed by 5 bases and the J gene end by 4 bases; junction bases not matched to a gene: 6. The CDR3 DNA is TGTGCCAGCAGCCCACGACAGGGACCAGATACGCAGTATTTT. The encoded protein is CASSPRQGPDTQYF.

This chain joins TRBV6-1 and TRBJ2-1; maybe TRBD2 (6 bases). From germline, CDR1 is MNHNS and CDR2 SASEGT. Trimming cost V 3 bases and J 0 bases, with 12 bases left between them. The CDR3 is made up of 16 amino acids. Written as DNA, the CDR3 is TGTGCCAGCAGTGAGCCGGACTACGGCTCCTACAATGAGCAGTTCTTC. Its protein product is CASSEPDYGSYNEQFF.

The chain has TRBV12-3 or TRBV12-4 and TRBJ2-7; TRBD1 matches at 7 bases. With 5 bases clipped from V and 2 bases from J, the junction kept 3 bases outside the gene matches. There are 13 residues in the CDR3. In DNA form, the CDR3 reads TGTGCCAGCAGTCCGACAGGGACCTACGAGCAGTACTTC. Translation: CASSPTGTYEQYF.